What follows describes a single TCR beta chain. The sample belongs to a study of blood T cell repertoires in COVID-19. Only in-frame clones appear in the TCRdb table, and some are missing; sequencing was by immunoSEQ multiplex PCR. The data show hundreds of thousands of clones, around 91% seen once. J gave up 6 bases and V 5 bases, and 15 bases lay outside the gene matches. Germline assignment: CDR1 SGHRS and CDR2 YFSETQ. The CDR3 length is 16 residues. The TCR originated in a woman in her thirties or forties who had recovered from COVID-19. What was sequenced was PBMCs or T cells enriched from blood (not recorded which). The chain recombines TRBV5-1 with TRBJ1-2; 8 bases fit TRBD1. For the CDR3, the DNA is TGCGCCAGCAGTCCAGAGCCCGGGGACAGGATGAATGGCTACACCTTC. It specifies CASSPEPGDRMNGYTF.